This TCR beta chain originates from a study of blood T cell repertoires in COVID-19. Looking at the study overall: Material from acute and convalescent COVID-19 was sourced from the United States, Italy and Spain. PBMCs, B-cell-depleted T cells, or T cells were the source of the cDNA or gDNA that made up the material.

The CDR3 runs to 12 residues. V lost 3 bases and J lost 7, with 10 bases in between. Germline V gene lookup returns CDR1 LGHDT and CDR2 YNNKEL (reference sequence). In the source study's methods: Reference gene primers were amplified, and this amplification served to estimate nucleated cell counts. TCRdb keeps only in-frame clones here, not all; method: immunoSEQ multiplex PCR. V, J and clone size were drawn from that table, and D and trimming were deduced from the DNA. The sample lists more than 250,000 clones; roughly 84% were seen once. This clone was observed a handful of times. The gene calls are TRBV3-1 (or the pseudogene TRBV3-2) and TRBJ2-7; D may be TRBD2 (6 bases). Sequenced material: peripheral blood. This TCR derives from a man in his fifties or sixties with active or convalescent COVID-19. CDR3 bases: TGTGCCAGCAGCCACGGGGGTAGGGAGCAGTACTTC. It translates to CASSHGGREQYF.